The 16 T cell receptor beta chains below were found in one sample sequenced in a study of radiation and T cells in renal cell carcinoma (dated by TCRdb to 2018 to 2020). According to the study, the label for this sample's time point signals: blood 2 weeks post-SBRT. What the treatment or condition label conveys for this sample: 15 Gy SBRT to primary tumor, nephrectomy 4 weeks later. Library construction relied on the immunoSEQ multiplex PCR assay. TCRdb carries this immuneACCESS record with in-frame sequences only. Its versions omit some clonotypes, under half of them owing to an unresolved V gene in the studies checked, with the rest unexplained. The sample table lists 100,000 to 150,000 clones, approximately 90% of them with a count of one. The ten largest clones add up to 5% to 6% of the sample. Sample: blood, taken from a patient whose treatment included radiotherapy and nephrectomy. These receptors were taken from a woman aged 70-85 years with renal cell carcinoma.

The CDR3, as DNA: TGTGCCAGCAGTTTAGGGGGGGGCTCGCGCAATCAGCCCCAGCATTTT. It is translated as CASSLGGGSRNQPQHF. The V gene is TRBV28, the J gene TRBJ1-5, with a weak D call TRBD1 (6 bases). V shed 2 bases and J shed 2 bases, with 13 bases lying between them. The CDR3 length is 16 residues. Germline V gives CDR1 MDHEN, CDR2 SYDVKM.

J is TRBJ1-2 and V is TRBV5-8, with a possible D match to TRBD1 (5 bases). The germline V gene has CDR1 SGHTS and CDR2 YDEGEE. There are 14 residues in the CDR3. V was trimmed by 2 bases and J by 1 base, leaving 9 bases between them. The CDR3 DNA follows: TGTGCCAGCAGCTTACAGACAGTTAACTATGGCTACACCTTC. Translated, it gives CASSLQTVNYGYTF.

The chain uses TRBV2 and TRBJ2-3; 9 bases fit TRBD2. V lost 2 bases and J lost 5; bases outside the gene matches: 8. This CDR3 spans 16 amino acids. CDR1 is SNHLY and CDR2 is FYNNEI in the germline V gene. CDR3 sequence (DNA): TGTGCCAGCAGTGAATTAGGCGGGGGGGCCGGAGATACGCAGTATTTT. It specifies CASSELGGGAGDTQYF.

A word on this clone: An end of the junction does not agree with germline; a read error may underlie this. The chain combines TRBV7-7 with TRBJ2-7; D remains unclear. CDR1 and CDR2 (germline): SSHAT, FNYEAQ (reference sequence). CDR3 length: 14 amino acids. CDR3 protein: CASRKRPKRYEQYF. The CDR3, as DNA: TGTGCTAGCAGAAAAAGACCTAAACGCTACGAGCAGTACTTC.

V and J are TRBV7-2 and TRBJ1-4; D possibly corresponds to TRBD1 (5 bases). This CDR3 is 17 amino acids long. In germline, CDR1 is SGHTA, CDR2 FQGNSA. V lost 0 bases, J lost 8 bases, and 19 bases lay in between. The CDR3 nucleotides read TGTGCCAGCAGCTTAGCGGGGCGGGGGGATCGATGGGAAAAACTGTTTTTT. Protein sequence: CASSLAGRGDRWEKLFF.

The gene calls are TRBV5-1 and TRBJ2-3, with TRBD2 matching over 8 bases. Germline V gene data show CDR1 as SGHRS and CDR2 as YFSETQ. With V trimmed by 0 bases and J by 1 base, 4 bases remained unmatched. The CDR3 is 16 residues long. CDR3 loop: CASSLASAGGTDTQYF. In DNA form, the CDR3 reads TGCGCCAGCAGCTTGGCTTCAGCGGGGGGCACAGATACGCAGTATTTT.

The chain combines TRBV2 with TRBJ1-2; no clear D. The CDR3 extends over 12 amino acids. The germline V gene has CDR1 SNHLY and CDR2 FYNNEI. The germline V and J ends were trimmed by 9 bases and 3 bases, with 11 bases remaining between them. This CDR3 is CASRRSDYGYTF. Written as DNA, the CDR3 is TGTGCCAGTCGACGGTCAGACTATGGCTACACCTTC.

The chain carries TRBV7-9 and TRBJ1-3; D is undetermined. The CDR3 extends over 14 amino acids. Germline CDR1 SEHNR, CDR2 FQNEAQ (reference sequence). V shed 8 bases and J shed 2 bases, with 13 bases lying between them. In DNA form, the CDR3 reads TGTGCCAGCGGGCCTCATCTTACTGGAAACACCATATATTTT. It yields the protein CASGPHLTGNTIYF.

This clone has only one observation. The rearrangement links TRBV2 to TRBJ1-6, with D possibly TRBD1 on 6 matching bases. The length of the CDR3 is 15 residues. V was clipped by 6 bases and J by 4 bases, with 13 bases between them. Per germline, CDR1 SNHLY and CDR2 FYNNEI. The CDR3 DNA reads TGTGCCAGCAGAGCCGGGGGGCGGTATAATTCACCCCTCCACTTT. Amino acids: CASRAGGRYNSPLHF.

V usage is TRBV6-1 and J usage is TRBJ2-7; tentative D call: TRBD1 (6 bases). Trimming removed 6 bases at V and 3 bases at J, with 15 bases between. The length of the CDR3 is 14 residues. Germline assignment: CDR1 MNHNS and CDR2 SASEGT. In DNA form, the CDR3 reads TGTGCCAGCAGACGGCCGGGACAACTCTACGAGCAGTACTTC. Encoded protein: CASRRPGQLYEQYF.

The chain recombines TRBV2 with TRBJ2-7; a possible D gene is TRBD1 (5 bases). The ends were cut back, 3 bases at V and 5 bases at J, with 5 bases in the middle. Germline loops: CDR1 SNHLY, CDR2 FYNNEI. This CDR3 has 11 residues. CDR3 sequence: CASSDRDEQYF. CDR3 nucleotides: TGTGCCAGCAGTGACAGGGACGAGCAGTACTTC.

This sequence joins TRBV19 and TRBJ1-1; the D gene is possibly TRBD1 (5 bases). The germline V and J ends were trimmed by 1 base and 3 bases, with 9 bases remaining between them. Germline CDR1 and CDR2: LNHDA and SQIVND (reference sequence). The CDR3 sequence is 14 residues long. The DNA of the CDR3 is TGTGCCAGTAGTATAGCGGGGGGGGACACTGAAGCTTTCTTT. Translating gives CASSIAGGDTEAFF.

Only one count was recorded for this clone. The chain is built from TRBV6-1 and TRBJ2-5, with TRBD2 identical over 10 bases. This CDR3 region has 17 residues. Per the germline V gene, CDR1 is MNHNS and CDR2 is SASEGT. V shed 1 base, J shed 5 bases, and the junction held 10 bases outside the gene matches. CDR3 DNA sequence: TGTGCCAGCAGTGAAGGGAAAAGCGGGGGGGCACAGGAGACCCAGTACTTC. Residues: CASSEGKSGGAQETQYF.

V and J are TRBV7-2 and TRBJ2-5; 8 nucleotides align to TRBD2. The CDR3 totals 14 residues. Germline-derived CDR1 and CDR2 are SGHTA and FQGNSA. With V trimmed by 5 bases and J by 4 bases, 6 bases remained unmatched. In nucleotides, the CDR3 is TGTGCCAGCAGCCCTGGACTAGCTGGAGAGACCCAGTACTTC. Amino acids: CASSPGLAGETQYF.

This clone was recorded a few times. The CDR3 loop is CASSRISGGYADTQYF. The CDR3 DNA reads TGTGCCAGTAGTAGGATTAGCGGGGGTTACGCAGATACGCAGTATTTT. This sequence joins TRBV19 and TRBJ2-3; TRBD2 matches at 9 bases. This CDR3 comprises 16 residues. V lost 4 bases to trimming and J lost 4 bases; unmatched junction nucleotides: 9. Germline V CDR1 and CDR2: LNHDA, SQIVND (reference sequence).

The chain employs TRBV27 and TRBJ2-5; a possible D gene is TRBD2 (6 bases). V lost 4 bases, J lost 5 bases, and 14 bases lay in between. Looked up from germline, CDR1 is MNHEY and CDR2 is SMNVEV (reference sequence). The CDR3 is 14 amino acids. CDR3 nucleotides: TGTGCCAGCAGTTCCGGGGAGGTCCGGGAGACCCAGTACTTC. Translated, it gives CASSSGEVRETQYF.